This TCR beta chain was retrieved from a study of blood T cells in healthy people across ages. Study-level findings and limits: Aged donors had fewer naive CD4+ cells and lower diversity than long-lived donors. Unsorted PBMCs ruled out conclusive naive versus antigen-experienced comparison.

Sample-barcoded 5' priming and a J-beta primer mix drove a second PCR of about 7 to 12 cycles. A template-switch adaptor that had 12 random nucleotides put a tag on each cDNA molecule. TCRdb re-analysed the 5' RACE reads in MiXCR, keeping a single row per CDR3 protein. The sample has around 600,000 distinct CDR3 sequences, around 48% seen once; the top ten hold roughly 24%. This clonotype was observed once. As yet, its antigen is unknown. V was clipped by 1 base and J by 5 bases, with 6 bases between them. CDR1 is SGHTA, CDR2 FQGNSA, per germline. The CDR3 covers 13 residues. The specimen sequenced was blood. This receptor was taken from a man older than 75 in good health. V and J are TRBV7-2 and TRBJ1-5; D unresolved. CDR3 in amino acids: CASSLGSHQPQHF. DNA for the CDR3: TGTGCCAGCAGCTTAGGGTCCCATCAGCCCCAGCATTTT.